Each of the 30 T cell receptor beta chains below was sequenced from the same sample in a study of Ad26.COV2.S vaccination and SARS-CoV-2 variants. Noted treatment: roughly 20 received Ad26.COV2.S at low or high dose, single or two shots; about five received placebo; per-sample allocation not given. Specimens were obtained on day 63 following the first vaccine or placebo injection. Repertoires were generated with immunoSEQ multiplex PCR, while TCRdb's copy carries only in-frame clones and drops some. The top ten clones hold over 1.5% of a sample with over 400,000 clones, around 92% of them seen once. This specimen consisted of peripheral blood, obtained in a trial of Ad26.COV2.S vaccine versus placebo. These receptors were obtained from a person between 18 and 65 years old who received the Ad26.COV2.S COVID-19 vaccine or a placebo.

The chain employs TRBV7-6 and TRBJ1-4, with TRBD1 as a possible D gene (5 bases). Germline CDR1 reads SGHVS; CDR2 reads FNYEAQ. The CDR3 is 16 amino acids. The V and J ends lost 5 bases and 4 bases respectively, with 17 bases between them. This CDR3 reads CASSPGTSGGNEKLFF. The CDR3, as DNA: TGTGCCAGCAGCCCAGGGACCTCGGGGGGTAATGAAAAACTGTTTTTT.

This clone was recorded only once. The junction departs from the called germline gene at one end, perhaps through a read error. The V call is TRBV3-1 (or the pseudogene TRBV3-2), the J call TRBJ2-7; 7 bases agree with TRBD2. CDR1 LGHDT and CDR2 YNNKEL come from the germline V gene (reference sequence). There are 12 residues in the CDR3. The CDR3 here is CASSQGGGTPTF. DNA for the CDR3: TGTGCCAGCAGCCAAGGGGGGGGGACCCCGACCTTC.

The chain employs TRBV27 and TRBJ2-7; TRBD1 matches at 9 bases. The CDR3 loop spans 15 amino acids. The germline CDR1 and CDR2 sequences are MNHEY and SMNVEV (reference sequence). V lost 4 bases and J lost 6; bases outside the gene matches: 10. The CDR3 here is CASSSQSGTGTEQYF. The CDR3 DNA is TGTGCCAGCAGTTCTCAATCCGGGACAGGGACCGAGCAGTACTTC.

The rearrangement joins TRBV18 to TRBJ2-7; D could derive from TRBD1 or TRBD2 (7 bases each). Germline V gene data show CDR1 as KGHSH and CDR2 as LQKENI. This CDR3 is 16 amino acids long. Trimming removed 4 bases from V and 3 bases from J, with 19 bases in between. Written as DNA, the CDR3 is TGTGCCAGCTCACTCCAGGGGGGGGTACAGAACTACGAGCAGTACTTC. It specifies CASSLQGGVQNYEQYF.

The chain couples TRBV7-2 to TRBJ2-3, with D perhaps TRBD1 (6 bases). V was pared by 5 bases and J by 3 bases, with 15 bases between. The CDR3 runs 15 residues. CDR1 is SGHTA, CDR2 FQGNSA, per germline. The CDR3 reads CASSRQGLRTDTQYF. The CDR3 coding sequence is TGTGCCAGCAGCCGCCAGGGGTTGAGGACAGATACGCAGTATTTT.

The chain employs TRBV19 and TRBJ2-5; a weak D match, TRBD2 (7 bases). Germline CDR1 LNHDA, CDR2 SQIVND (reference sequence). CDR3 length equals 15 residues. Trimming pared 9 bases from V and 2 bases from J, leaving 19 bases between. CDR3 DNA sequence: TGTGCCAGCAAAACTCGGGGGGCCGGTCAAGAGACCCAGTACTTC. Protein sequence: CASKTRGAGQETQYF.

The rearrangement links TRBV29-1 to TRBJ1-2, with D maybe TRBD1 (6 bases). The germline V gene has CDR1 SQVTM and CDR2 ANQGSEA. The CDR3 has 11 amino acids. V gave up 7 bases and J gave up 6 bases, with 12 bases separating them. CDR3: CSATGLDGYTF. Written as DNA, the CDR3 is TGCAGCGCCACAGGGTTGGATGGCTACACCTTC.

The chain combines TRBV18 with TRBJ1-6, with D uncertain. Deletions cut 5 bases from V and 0 bases from J, with 8 bases between. Per germline, CDR1 KGHSH and CDR2 LQKENI. The CDR3 spans 15 residues. The CDR3 here is CASSSKNSYNSPLHF. The CDR3 DNA is TGTGCCAGCTCATCGAAAAACTCCTATAATTCACCCCTCCACTTT.

As DNA, the CDR3 is TGTGCCAGCAGCGTAGCGGGGGACTCCTCCTACGAGCAGTACTTC. Its translation is CASSVAGDSSYEQYF. The chain combines TRBV9 with TRBJ2-7; D might be TRBD2 (6 bases). The CDR3 loop spans 15 amino acids. Germline CDR1 reads SGDLS; CDR2 reads YYNGEE. Trimming cost V 0 bases and J 0 bases, with 10 bases left between them.

The gene calls are TRBV7-9 and TRBJ1-5; maybe TRBD1 (5 bases). Looked up from germline, CDR1 is SEHNR and CDR2 is FQNEAQ (reference sequence). The CDR3 has 14 residues. Deletions cut 1 base from V and 1 base from J, with 5 bases between. The CDR3 sequence: CASSLGQSNQPQHF. The CDR3 DNA is TGTGCCAGCAGCTTAGGACAGAGCAATCAGCCCCAGCATTTT.

This chain connects TRBV18 to TRBJ2-3; perhaps D is TRBD1 or TRBD2 (5 bases each). Deletions cut 9 bases from V and 3 bases from J, with 13 bases between. This CDR3 region has 13 residues. The germline gives CDR1 KGHSH, CDR2 LQKENI. CDR3 nucleotides: TGTGCCAGTTACCTGGGGGAGACAGATACGCAGTATTTT. Translated: CASYLGETDTQYF. Together with reference TRBV18 and TRBJ2-3, the CDR3 gives the full variable domain: NAGVMQNPRHLVRRRGQEARLRCSPMKGHSHVYWYRQLPEEGLKFMVYLQKENIIDESGMPKERFSAEFPKEGPSILRIQQVVRGDSAAYFCASYLGETDTQYFGPGTRLTVL.

Regarding this clone: The DNA is omitted, as the CDR3 cannot be located on it reliably, and the CDR3 follows TCRdb's listing. The chain couples TRBV20-1 to TRBJ2-1; TRBD1, the D gene given by the table, was not confirmed from the DNA. The CDR3 extends over 15 residues, inclusive of both ends. Germline-derived CDR1 and CDR2 are DFQATT and SNEGSKA (reference sequence). The CDR3 here is CSASVPVWDRDEQFF.

The V and J genes are TRBV6-5 and TRBJ1-3; no definite D call. CDR1 MNHEY and CDR2 SVGAGI come from the germline V gene. Trimming cost V 1 base and J 2 bases, with 6 bases left between them. The CDR3 loop spans 14 amino acids. The CDR3 loop is CASSYFGPGNTIYF. CDR3 bases: TGTGCCAGCAGTTACTTTGGACCTGGAAACACCATATATTTT.

The rearrangement joins TRBV27 to TRBJ2-1, with D perhaps matching TRBD1 or TRBD2 (5 bases each). From germline, CDR1 is MNHEY and CDR2 SMNVEV (reference sequence). The CDR3 sequence is 15 residues long. The V end lost 5 bases, the J end lost 0 bases, and 11 bases lay between the germline ends. CDR3 amino acids: CASSISGSSYNEQFF. CDR3 sequence (DNA): TGTGCCAGCAGTATCTCAGGGAGCTCCTACAATGAGCAGTTCTTC.

This chain connects TRBV4-3 to TRBJ2-1, with 7 bases identical to TRBD2. The CDR3 spans 16 residues. Trimming cost V 4 bases and J 1 base; bases outside gene matches: 7. CDR1 LGHNA and CDR2 YSLEER come from the germline V gene. CDR3 in DNA: TGCGCCAGCAGCCCCACCGAGGGACTATCCTACAATGAGCAGTTCTTC. Protein: CASSPTEGLSYNEQFF.

The chain carries TRBV24-1 and TRBJ1-2; D remains ambiguous. Per the germline V gene, CDR1 is KGHDR and CDR2 is SFDVKD. V dropped 3 bases and J dropped 1 base, with 8 bases sitting between them. The CDR3 is 14 residues long. In DNA form, the CDR3 reads TGTGCCACCAGTGATCCGCCTAGTAACTATGGCTACACCTTC. Its protein product is CATSDPPSNYGYTF.

In this sample, this clone turned up a few times. V usage is TRBV7-2 and J usage is TRBJ1-2; D is unclear. CDR1 SGHTA and CDR2 FQGNSA come from the germline V gene. The CDR3 length is 15 residues. Trimming took 1 base from V and 8 from J, leaving 17 bases between them. This CDR3 is CASSLDSGSSGGYTF. The CDR3, as DNA: TGTGCCAGCAGCTTAGACAGCGGATCATCGGGCGGCTACACCTTC.

This chain links TRBV5-5 with TRBJ1-1; D perhaps matches TRBD1 (6 bases). V was shortened by 3 bases and J by 0 bases, with 18 bases between the two germline ends. The germline V gene has CDR1 SGHKS and CDR2 YYEKEE (reference sequence). The CDR3 covers 17 residues. The CDR3 DNA reads as TGTGCCAGCAGCTCCTCGCCAGGGGTCACATTGAACACTGAAGCTTTCTTT. Amino acids: CASSSSPGVTLNTEAFF.

This chain links TRBV12-3 or TRBV12-4 with TRBJ2-7, with no clear D. The CDR3 has 13 residues. Trimming left V 5 bases short and J 5 bases short, with 13 bases between. The CDR3 is CASSTSSGNEQYF. The CDR3, as DNA: TGTGCCAGCAGTACAAGCTCCGGTAACGAGCAGTACTTC.

V gene TRBV19 combines with J gene TRBJ2-5, with 10 bases matching TRBD2. The CDR3 length is 19 residues. The trim removed 6 bases at V and 7 bases at J, leaving 23 bases unmatched. The germline V gene has CDR1 LNHDA and CDR2 SQIVND (reference sequence). This CDR3 reads CASSPRFDYLAGVSSTQYF. In nucleotides, the CDR3 is TGTGCCAGTAGCCCCCGATTCGATTATCTAGCGGGGGTGAGCTCGACCCAGTACTTC.

The chain is built from TRBV28 and TRBJ2-7; perhaps TRBD2 as D (7 bases). Trimming shortened V by 2 bases and J by 0 bases, and 11 bases separated the two germline ends. The CDR3 is 15 residues long. From germline, CDR1 is MDHEN and CDR2 SYDVKM. CDR3 in DNA: TGTGCCAGCAGTTTAGGGGGGGCGGGCTCCTACGAGCAGTACTTC. The encoded protein is CASSLGGAGSYEQYF.

The V call is TRBV12-3 or TRBV12-4, the J call TRBJ2-7; D call uncertain. V was shortened by 3 bases and J by 4 bases, with 10 bases between the two germline ends. This CDR3 spans 13 amino acids. The CDR3 region is CASSLRQLYEQYF. The CDR3 DNA sequence: TGTGCCAGCAGTTTGCGTCAGCTATACGAGCAGTACTTC.

The chain links TRBV15 to TRBJ1-6, with D unclear. CDR1 LNHNV and CDR2 YYDKDF come from the germline V gene (reference sequence). The V end lost 0 bases, the J end lost 7 bases, and 7 bases lay between the germline ends. This CDR3 is 14 amino acids long. For the CDR3, the DNA is TGTGCCACCAGCAGAGAACCGACCAATTCACCCCTCCACTTT. Its translation: CATSREPTNSPLHF. Based on the CDR3 plus reference TRBV15 and TRBJ1-6, the full variable domain is DAMVIQNPRYQVTQFGKPVTLSCSQTLNHNVMYWYQQKSSQAPKLLFHYYDKDFNNEADTPDNFQSRRPNTSFCFLDIRSPGLGDTAMYLCATSREPTNSPLHFGNGTRLTVT.

The CDR3 region has the DNA TGTGCCTGGAGTGTGACGACAGGGGGCTCTGAAGCTTTCTTT. Translated: CAWSVTTGGSEAFF. The gene calls are TRBV30 and TRBJ1-1; 10 nucleotides match TRBD1. Unmatched junction bases numbered 4, after V lost 0 bases and J lost 6 bases. The CDR3 covers 14 residues. The germline V gene encodes CDR1 GTSNPN and CDR2 SVGIG (reference sequence).

The chain's CDR3 is CASSVGPLTDTQYF. For the CDR3, the DNA is TGTGCCAGCAGTGTAGGTCCACTCACAGATACGCAGTATTTT. V and J are TRBV2 and TRBJ2-3, with unresolved D. The CDR3 extends over 14 amino acids. With 4 bases removed from V and 2 bases from J, the gap between germline ends came to 10 bases. Germline V gives CDR1 SNHLY, CDR2 FYNNEI.

The chain joins TRBV3-1 (or the pseudogene TRBV3-2) to TRBJ2-1; D unclear. V lost 0 bases to trimming and J lost 5 bases, with 11 bases between them. From germline, CDR1 is LGHDT and CDR2 YNNKEL (reference sequence). The CDR3 totals 15 residues. The CDR3: CASSQDIGRNNEQFF. The CDR3 bases are TGTGCCAGCAGCCAAGATATCGGCCGAAACAATGAGCAGTTCTTC.

V gene TRBV28 combines with J gene TRBJ1-3; a weak D match, TRBD1 (6 bases). V was shortened by 5 bases and J by 0 bases, with 11 bases between the two germline ends. Germline V gene sequence: CDR1 MDHEN, CDR2 SYDVKM. This CDR3 has 15 residues. The DNA for the CDR3 is TGTGCCAGCAGTCTCCTACAGGGCTCTGGAAACACCATATATTTT. Amino acids: CASSLLQGSGNTIYF. Full variable domain (outside the CDR3, taken from reference TRBV28 and TRBJ1-3): DVKVTQSSRYLVKRTGEKVFLECVQDMDHENMFWYRQDPGLGLRLIYFSYDVKMKEKGDIPEGYSVSREKKERFSLILESASTNQTSMYLCASSLLQGSGNTIYFGEGSWLTVV.

The rearrangement links TRBV23-1 to TRBJ1-2; possible D gene TRBD1, 5 bases. TRBV23-1 is given ORF status, its function remaining uncertain. The CDR3 extends over 11 amino acids. With 10 bases removed from V and 8 bases from J, the gap between germline ends came to 14 bases. CDR3 DNA: TGCGCCACCTCGATTAGGGGAGGCTACACCTTC. It codes for CATSIRGGYTF.

The J gene is TRBJ2-3, the V gene TRBV27; D is uncertain. The CDR3 is 14 residues long. The germline gives CDR1 MNHEY, CDR2 SMNVEV (reference sequence). Trimming stripped 1 base from V and 2 bases from J, with 7 bases between. CDR3: CASSLWSNTDTQYF. DNA of the CDR3: TGTGCCAGCAGTTTATGGTCTAACACAGATACGCAGTATTTT.

The rearrangement links TRBV30 to TRBJ1-1; TRBD1 is a possible D gene (5 bases). Between the trimmed V and J ends, which lost 3 bases and 11 bases, there was a span of 16 bases. Germline values: CDR1 GTSNPN, CDR2 SVGIG (reference sequence). The CDR3 extends over 12 amino acids. Here the CDR3 DNA reads TGTGCCTGGAGCCCGGACAATCTGTTTGCTTTCTTT. It codes for CAWSPDNLFAFF.